These 18 T cell receptor beta chains were sequenced from one sample in a study of T cells in Graves' hyperthyroidism and ophthalmopathy. Researchers amplified the TCR beta CDR3 regions from RNA transcripts. Researchers ran a first-round RT-PCR on the TCR CDR3 using the HTBI primer set. TCRdb reprocessed the multiplex PCR reads with MiXCR, giving one entry per CDR3 protein. The sample contains 650,000 to 700,000 distinct CDR3 sequences, 15% to 20% of which appear only once. The specimen was blood. The receptors derive from a man aged 50-59 years with Graves' hyperthyroidism.

This clonotype has only one observation. CDR3 nucleotide sequence: TGCAGTGCTAGAGATGGTAACAGGGACGCAAGTCAGCCCCAGCATTTT. It specifies CSARDGNRDASQPQHF. The rearrangement links TRBV20-1 to TRBJ1-5, with D possibly matching TRBD1 (6 bases). The germline gives CDR1 DFQATT, CDR2 SNEGSKA (reference sequence). The CDR3 runs to 16 residues. The V gene lost 0 bases and the J gene lost 6 bases, with 18 bases spanning the gap.

DNA for the CDR3: TGTGCCACCAGCAGATTCAGGGAATCCTACAATGAGCAGTTCTTC. It translates to CATSRFRESYNEQFF. This chain links TRBV15 with TRBJ2-1; a possible D gene is TRBD1 (5 bases). This CDR3 is built from 15 residues. The germline gives CDR1 LNHNV, CDR2 YYDKDF (reference sequence). V lost 2 bases and J lost 1, with 9 bases in between.

The chain joins TRBV7-8 to TRBJ2-7, with 11 nucleotides matching TRBD2. This CDR3 is 18 amino acids long. Germline loops: CDR1 SGHVS, CDR2 FQNEAQ. The trim removed 4 bases at V and 2 bases at J, leaving 13 bases unmatched. The CDR3 region has the DNA TGTGCCAGCAGCTACCCCGGGACTAGCGGTTCAAGTCCCTACGAGCAGTACTTC. Its protein is CASSYPGTSGSSPYEQYF.

This clonotype was detected only a few times. The CDR3 loop is CASSQDLTGGPLETQYF. The CDR3 coding sequence is TGTGCCAGCAGCCAAGATCTAACGGGAGGGCCATTAGAGACCCAGTACTTC. This sequence joins TRBV14 and TRBJ2-5; 8 bases are shared with TRBD2. The CDR3 contains 17 residues. CDR1 and CDR2 (germline): SGHDN, FVKESK. V trimming: 0 bases; J trimming: 4 bases; junction bases outside the gene matches: 10.

This clonotype was seen at least ten times. This chain links TRBV29-1 with TRBJ1-1; TRBD1 might be the D (5 bases). The CDR3 extends over 16 amino acids. V was shortened by 1 base and J by 4 bases, with 19 bases between the two germline ends. Germline loops: CDR1 SQVTM, CDR2 ANQGSEA. The CDR3 nucleotides are TGCAGCGTTGAAGGTGGGGGTGTGTCGGGGAGCACTGAAGCTTTCTTT. It is translated as CSVEGGGVSGSTEAFF. Full variable domain (rest looked up from reference TRBV29-1 and TRBJ1-1): SAVISQKPSRDICQRGTSLTIQCQVDSQVTMMFWYRQQPGQSLTLIATANQGSEATYESGFVIDKFPISRPNLTFSTLTVSNMSPEDSSIYLCSVEGGGVSGSTEAFFGQGTRLTVV.

This clonotype was seen many times. This CDR3 reads CASSLLGTSGKNEQFF. The CDR3 bases are TGTGCCAGCAGTTTATTGGGGACTAGCGGGAAGAATGAGCAGTTCTTC. This chain links TRBV28 with TRBJ2-1; TRBD2 matches at 13 bases. Germline V lookup: CDR1 MDHEN, CDR2 SYDVKM. This CDR3 comprises 16 residues. Trimming took 1 base from V and 7 from J; bases not matched to a gene: 4.

This clonotype was seen a handful of times. V usage is TRBV19 and J usage is TRBJ1-4, with unresolved D. The CDR3 loop spans 14 amino acids. Germline V lookup: CDR1 LNHDA, CDR2 SQIVND (reference sequence). With 8 bases removed from V and 0 bases from J, the gap between germline ends came to 10 bases. CDR3 sequence (DNA): TGTGCCAGTGCCGCCTCAGCAACTAATGAAAAACTGTTTTTT. Residues: CASAASATNEKLFF.

For this clonotype: A single base separates this from a much larger clone, so it may be a read error. The gene calls are TRBV28 and TRBJ2-7; the D gene is possibly TRBD2 (5 bases). CDR3 length: 15 residues. V shed 7 bases and J shed 2 bases, with 18 bases lying between them. Germline assignment: CDR1 MDHEN and CDR2 SYDVKM. The chain's CDR3 is CASTEDSQYTYEQYF. As DNA, the CDR3 is TGTGCCAGCACCGAGGACTCGCAGTACACCTACGAGCAGTACTTC.

The rearrangement links TRBV5-1 to TRBJ2-7, with D perhaps matching TRBD2 (5 bases). The CDR3 has 12 amino acids. The V and J ends lost 7 bases and 5 bases respectively, with 13 bases between them. Germline loops: CDR1 SGHRS, CDR2 YFSETQ. This CDR3 is CASGRTSHEQYF. Written as DNA, the CDR3 is TGCGCCAGCGGAAGGACTTCCCACGAGCAGTACTTC.

V gene TRBV20-1 combines with J gene TRBJ1-4; 9 positions match TRBD1. Germline V gene data show CDR1 as DFQATT and CDR2 as SNEGSKA (reference sequence). CDR3 size: 14 residues. The V gene end was trimmed by 3 bases and the J gene end by 10 bases; junction bases not matched to a gene: 9. CDR3 DNA sequence: TGCAGTGCTAGCGCGGGACAGGGACAAGCAAAACTGTTTTTT. Translated, it gives CSASAGQGQAKLFF.

This clonotype was counted ten times or more. This chain links TRBV7-9 with TRBJ1-1, with D perhaps TRBD1 (6 bases). The CDR3 covers 15 residues. V was clipped by 6 bases and J by 2 bases, with 16 bases between them. Germline lookup yields CDR1 SEHNR and CDR2 FQNEAQ (reference sequence). The CDR3 DNA reads as TGTGCCAGCAGAGTGACGGGGGCCGGCAACACTGAAGCTTTCTTT. It codes for CASRVTGAGNTEAFF.

This clonotype was counted ten times or more. This sequence joins TRBV10-3 and TRBJ2-3, with TRBD2 as a possible D gene (6 bases). V dropped 4 bases and J dropped 8 bases, with 13 bases sitting between them. Germline-derived CDR1 and CDR2 are ENHRY and SYGVKD. The CDR3 contains 13 residues. The CDR3 coding sequence is TGTGCCATCAGTGGATCCCAGGGAGGTACGCAGTATTTT. It codes for CAISGSQGGTQYF.

The chain carries TRBV6-1 and TRBJ2-5; 9 bases map to TRBD2. V shed 6 bases, J shed 4 bases, and the junction held 6 bases outside the gene matches. This CDR3 region has 14 residues. Germline CDR1 reads MNHNS; CDR2 reads SASEGT. This chain's CDR3 is CASRGAGGVETQYF. The CDR3 region has the DNA TGTGCCAGCAGGGGAGCGGGAGGTGTAGAGACCCAGTACTTC.

This clonotype was detected ten times or more. The chain has TRBV20-1 and TRBJ2-1; D might be TRBD2 (6 bases). Trimming left V 5 bases short and J 3 bases short, with 20 bases between. Germline V gene data show CDR1 as DFQATT and CDR2 as SNEGSKA (reference sequence). The CDR3 runs to 16 residues. CDR3 DNA: TGCAGTGCTTCGGAAGAGGGCGCGGGAATCTACAATGAGCAGTTCTTC. It encodes CSASEEGAGIYNEQFF.

This clonotype was recorded at least ten times. V usage is TRBV6-1 and J usage is TRBJ1-6, with D uncertain. Germline V CDR1 and CDR2: MNHNS, SASEGT. Trimming stripped 6 bases from V and 6 bases from J, with 9 bases between. The CDR3 extends over 13 amino acids. The CDR3 DNA reads TGTGCCAGCAGAAAACAGAGTAATTCACCCCTCCACTTT. Amino acids: CASRKQSNSPLHF.

The chain couples TRBV12-3 or TRBV12-4 to TRBJ1-5; unclear D gene. Trimming stripped 2 bases from V and 7 bases from J, with 12 bases between. The CDR3 is 14 amino acids. This chain's CDR3 is CASSLMETGQPQHF. The CDR3 DNA reads as TGTGCCAGCAGTTTAATGGAAACGGGCCAGCCCCAGCATTTT.

This clonotype was recorded only once. V usage is TRBV20-1 and J usage is TRBJ2-3; 12 bases are shared with TRBD2. The CDR3 sequence is 18 residues long. Trimming removed 0 bases from V and 2 bases from J; junction bases left unmatched: 9. The germline V gene has CDR1 DFQATT and CDR2 SNEGSKA (reference sequence). CDR3 protein: CSARDPRLAGAHTDTQYF. The CDR3, as DNA: TGCAGTGCTAGAGACCCCCGACTAGCGGGAGCCCACACAGATACGCAGTATTTT.

At least ten counts were recorded for this clonotype. The chain uses TRBV27 and TRBJ2-7; 8 bases map to TRBD1. Germline V lookup: CDR1 MNHEY, CDR2 SMNVEV (reference sequence). The V gene end was trimmed by 6 bases and the J gene end by 3 bases; junction bases not matched to a gene: 7. CDR3 length: 14 amino acids. CDR3 region: CASRITGGGYEQYF. The CDR3 DNA follows: TGTGCCAGCAGAATAACAGGGGGAGGCTACGAGCAGTACTTC.